This T cell receptor (beta chain) appears in the sequencing data of a study of T cells after yellow fever vaccination. Germline CDR1 and CDR2: DFQATT and SNEGSKA (reference sequence). V lost 6 bases to trimming and J lost 3 bases; unmatched junction nucleotides: 8. This CDR3 spans 15 amino acids. Researchers made TCR cDNA using 5'RACE template switching, and this step added a universal primer site and UMIs. Each CDR3 protein is one row after TCRdb ran MiXCR on the 5' RACE reads. The sample has almost 600,000 distinct CDR3 sequences; 13% are singletons. This clonotype originated in a man aged 25-40 years who received the YFV17D yellow fever vaccine. The chain carries TRBV20-1 and TRBJ2-1, with 10 bases lining up with TRBD2. Specimen: PBMCs, collected on the day of the yellow fever booster vaccination. The CDR3, as DNA: TGCAGTGCAGCCTCCGGGACTAGCGTCTACAATGAGCAGTTCTTC. Protein product: CSAASGTSVYNEQFF.